Described below is a single T cell receptor beta chain sequence and its context. Its matching antigen is unknown. This sample is part of a study of CXCR3-negative and CXCR3-positive naive CD8 T cells. The study made its TRB cDNA libraries by 5' RACE, adding UMI labels. TCRdb reanalyzed the 5' RACE reads, giving one entry per CDR3 protein sequence and no DNA. Listed are approximately 83,000 distinct CDR3 sequences; roughly 1.8% falls within the top ten. General observations from the study: Diversity ran similarly high across both naive subsets but far lower in memory CD8+ cells.

Every CD8+ subset sample held about 280,000 flow-sorted cells, done in triplicate. CD45RO-CCR7+CD27+CD95- defined naive CD8+ T cells. Germline V gene data show CDR1 as LGHDT and CDR2 as YNNKEL (reference sequence). The CDR3 extends over 15 amino acids. This rearrangement joins TRBV3-1 to TRBJ1-5. This receptor was obtained from a human donor in good health. Some clones in this sample may be carry-over from other donors' samples. Sequenced input: naive CXCR3- CD8+ T cells from blood. As for subset: CD45RO-CCR7+CD27+CD95- naive CD8+ T cells lacking CXCR3 (TNR3-). CDR3 loop: CASSQGWQLNQPQHF.